These T cell receptor beta chains were read from a single sample in a study of blood T cell repertoires in COVID-19. Clones were sequenced by immunoSEQ multiplex PCR, and TCRdb holds only the in-frame ones, with some missing. There are about 330,000 clones in the sample; roughly 90% occur only once, and under 8% lies in the top ten. The sample was peripheral blood. Receptors were obtained from a man younger than 30 who had recovered from COVID-19. CDR3s include the opening cysteine and the closing phenylalanine or tryptophan. Fields, in order: clone size, V gene, J gene, D gene, CDR3 protein, CDR3 DNA. The D gene is left open where the match is weak. Clone size appears in some rows only: once, few, many, or a class for an expanded clone.

once	TRBV5-1	TRBJ2-2	TRBD2	CASSMGLAGGEELFF	TGCGCCAGCAGCATGGGACTAGCGGGAGGGGAGGAGCTGTTTTTT
-	TRBV28	TRBJ2-1	TRBD2	CASSFWGTSSLEQFF	TGTGCCAGCAGTTTTTGGGGGACTAGTTCATTGGAGCAGTTCTTC
-	TRBV30	TRBJ1-2	TRBD1	CASPGTGGGYTF	TGTGCCTCCCCCGGGACAGGTGGTGGCTACACCTTC
-	TRBV21-1	TRBJ2-1	-	CASRNKAALTGSYNEQFF	TGTGCCAGTCGCAACAAAGCGGCCCTAACCGGGTCCTACAATGAGCAGTTCTTC
-	TRBV7-6	TRBJ2-7	TRBD1	CASSLAGQGNYEQYF	TGTGCCAGCAGCTTAGCCGGACAGGGGAATTACGAGCAGTACTTC
-	TRBV4-2	TRBJ1-6	TRBD1	CASSLMTGTGLLNSPLHF	TGTGCCAGCAGCCTGATGACAGGGACAGGCCTTCTTAATTCACCCCTCCACTTT
-	TRBV27	TRBJ1-2	TRBD1	CASSFDRVYGYTF	TGTGCCAGCAGTTTCGACAGGGTCTATGGCTACACCTTC
few	TRBV12-3/TRBV12-4	TRBJ1-5	-	CASSPLHQPQHF	TGTGCCAGCAGTCCCCTCCATCAGCCCCAGCATTTT
once	TRBV19	TRBJ2-1	-	CASSTTSEQFF	TGTGCCAGTAGTACTACTAGCGAGCAGTTCTTC
-	TRBV6-5	TRBJ1-2	TRBD1	CASCRTGGASGYTF	TGTGCCAGCTGCCGGACAGGGGGCGCGTCTGGCTACACCTTC
-	TRBV27	TRBJ2-3	TRBD2	CASTRVAGGGYLGTDTQYF	TGTGCCAGCACGAGAGTAGCGGGGGGGGGATATCTCGGTACAGATACGCAGTATTTT
-	TRBV6-6	TRBJ2-4	TRBD1	CASSYPGQGINIQYF	TGTGCCAGCAGTTACCCCGGACAGGGAATTAACATTCAGTACTTC
-	TRBV7-6	TRBJ1-4	TRBD1	CASSLSLDRANEKLFF	TGTGCCAGCAGCTTATCTTTGGACAGGGCTAATGAAAAACTGTTTTTT
-	TRBV19	TRBJ2-6	TRBD1	CASSRFTTGTGLLGANVLTF	TGTGCCAGTAGCAGATTTACTACCGGGACAGGGTTGCTTGGGGCCAACGTCCTGACTTTC
-	TRBV3-1/TRBV3-2	TRBJ2-7	TRBD2	CASGGREGKEQYF	TGTGCCAGTGGAGGGCGGGAGGGCAAGGAGCAGTACTTC
-	TRBV5-4	TRBJ1-2	-	CASSLVSVYGYTF	TGTGCCAGCAGCTTGGTGTCGGTCTATGGCTACACCTTC
-	TRBV14	TRBJ2-2	-	CASKTSGAGELFF	TGTGCCAGCAAGACATCGGGGGCCGGGGAGCTGTTTTTT
-	TRBV30	TRBJ1-5	TRBD1	CAWSVRNRGEQPQHF	TGTGCCTGGAGTGTAAGAAACAGGGGTGAGCAGCCCCAGCATTTT
-	TRBV6-5	TRBJ1-1	TRBD1	CASSWTGSEAFF	TGTGCCAGCAGTTGGACAGGGAGTGAAGCTTTCTTT
-	TRBV5-1	TRBJ2-7	-	CASREQDYEQYF	TGCGCCAGCAGAGAACAGGACTACGAGCAGTACTTC
-	TRBV6-5	TRBJ2-3	-	CASGRTDTQYF	TGTGCCAGTGGGAGGACAGATACGCAGTATTTT
-	TRBV12-3/TRBV12-4	TRBJ1-2	TRBD1	CASSFEGAYGYTF	TGTGCCAGCAGTTTCGAGGGGGCTTATGGCTACACCTTC
-	TRBV2	TRBJ1-2	-	CASSEAGAAFGYTF	TGTGCCAGCAGTGAAGCTGGGGCAGCGTTTGGCTACACCTTC
-	TRBV27	TRBJ2-1	TRBD2	CASSGYTSGGYNEQFF	TGTGCCAGCAGTGGATACACTAGCGGGGGCTACAATGAGCAGTTCTTC
-	TRBV14	TRBJ1-1	-	CASSQDRNTEAFF	TGTGCCAGCAGCCAAGATCGGAACACTGAAGCTTTCTTT
once	TRBV2	TRBJ1-3	-	CAKRSVGSGNTIYF	TGTGCCAAGAGGTCCGTGGGCTCTGGAAACACCATATATTTT
-	TRBV4-3	TRBJ2-7	-	CASSQDFRGMDEQYF	TGCGCCAGCAGCCAAGATTTTCGGGGAATGGACGAGCAGTACTTC
-	TRBV27	TRBJ2-3	-	CASRVTGTDTQYF	TGTGCCAGCAGGGTTACTGGCACAGATACGCAGTATTTT
-	TRBV25-1	TRBJ2-7	TRBD2	CASSDPTSGTYEQYF	TGTGCCAGCAGTGATCCGACTAGCGGGACCTACGAGCAGTACTTC